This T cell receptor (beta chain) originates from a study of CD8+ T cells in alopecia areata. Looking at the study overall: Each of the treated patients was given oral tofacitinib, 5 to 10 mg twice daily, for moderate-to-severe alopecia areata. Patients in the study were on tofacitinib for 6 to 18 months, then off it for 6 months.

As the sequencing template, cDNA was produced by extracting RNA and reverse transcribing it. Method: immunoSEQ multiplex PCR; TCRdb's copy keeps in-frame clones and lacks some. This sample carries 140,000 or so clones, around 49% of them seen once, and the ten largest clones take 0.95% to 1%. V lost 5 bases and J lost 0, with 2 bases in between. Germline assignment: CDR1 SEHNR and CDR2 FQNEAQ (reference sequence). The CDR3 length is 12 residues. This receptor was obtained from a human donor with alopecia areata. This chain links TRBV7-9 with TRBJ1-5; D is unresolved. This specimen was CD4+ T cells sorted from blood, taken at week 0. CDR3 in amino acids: CASSLSNQPQHF. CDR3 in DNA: TGTGCCAGCAGCCTTAGCAATCAGCCCCAGCATTTT.